The text below deals with one TCR beta chain. What it binds is not known. The sample belongs to a study of cytomegalovirus exposure and HLA in healthy donors. Overall study results and limits: TCR beta chains numbering some 150 were designated cytomegalovirus-associated.

The CDR3 loop spans 16 amino acids. V dropped 1 base and J dropped 4; count of bases not matched to a gene: 6. Germline CDR1 reads LGHNT; CDR2 reads FRNRAP. Measured with immunoSEQ multiplex PCR; TCRdb has only the in-frame clones, and not every one. In the table there are some 170,000 clones, 86% of which are singletons. Sequencing was performed on PBMCs. This chain links TRBV12-5 with TRBJ1-5, with TRBD1 identical over 8 bases. The clonotype was recovered from a woman between 18 and 30 years old in good health and CMV-seronegative. In nucleotides, the CDR3 is TGTGCTAGTGGTTTGGACGGACAGGGAGGGAATCAGCCCCAGCATTTT. As protein: CASGLDGQGGNQPQHF.